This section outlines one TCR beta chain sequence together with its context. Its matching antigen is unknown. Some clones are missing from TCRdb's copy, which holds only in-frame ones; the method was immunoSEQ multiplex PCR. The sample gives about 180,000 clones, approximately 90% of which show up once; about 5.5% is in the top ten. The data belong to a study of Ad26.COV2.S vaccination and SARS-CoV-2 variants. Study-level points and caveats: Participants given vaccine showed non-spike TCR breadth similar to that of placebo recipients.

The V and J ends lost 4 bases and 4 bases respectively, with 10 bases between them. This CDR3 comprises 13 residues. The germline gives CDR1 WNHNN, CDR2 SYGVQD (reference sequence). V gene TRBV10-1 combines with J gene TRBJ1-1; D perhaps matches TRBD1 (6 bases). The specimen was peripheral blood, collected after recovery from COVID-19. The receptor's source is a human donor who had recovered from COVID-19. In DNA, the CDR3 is TGCGCCAGCAGTGTTGGGGGGCCCACTGAAGCTTTCTTT. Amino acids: CASSVGGPTEAFF.